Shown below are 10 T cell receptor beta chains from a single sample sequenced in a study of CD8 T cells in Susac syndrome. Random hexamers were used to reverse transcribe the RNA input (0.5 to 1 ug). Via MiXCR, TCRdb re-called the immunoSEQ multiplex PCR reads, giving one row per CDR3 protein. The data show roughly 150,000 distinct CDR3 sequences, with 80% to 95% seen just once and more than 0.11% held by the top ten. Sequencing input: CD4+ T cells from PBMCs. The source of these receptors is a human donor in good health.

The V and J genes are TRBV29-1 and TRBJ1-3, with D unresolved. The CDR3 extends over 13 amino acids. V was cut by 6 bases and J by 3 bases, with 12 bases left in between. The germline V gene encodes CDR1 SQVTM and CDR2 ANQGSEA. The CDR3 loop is CSVGTSFGNTIYF. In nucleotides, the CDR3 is TGCAGCGTCGGTACATCTTTTGGAAACACCATATATTTT.

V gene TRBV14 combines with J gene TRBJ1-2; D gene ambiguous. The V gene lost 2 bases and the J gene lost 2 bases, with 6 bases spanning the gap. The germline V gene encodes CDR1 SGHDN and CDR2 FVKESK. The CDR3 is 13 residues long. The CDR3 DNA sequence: TGTGCCAGCAGCCAACTGGGGAACTATGGCTACACCTTC. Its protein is CASSQLGNYGYTF.

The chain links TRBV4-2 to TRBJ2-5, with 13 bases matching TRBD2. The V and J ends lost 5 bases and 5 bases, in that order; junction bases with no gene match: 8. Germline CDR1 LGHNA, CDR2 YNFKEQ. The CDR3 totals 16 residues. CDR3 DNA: TGTGCCAGCAGCGCAGGGACTAGCGGGAAGATGGAGACCCAGTACTTC. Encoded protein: CASSAGTSGKMETQYF.

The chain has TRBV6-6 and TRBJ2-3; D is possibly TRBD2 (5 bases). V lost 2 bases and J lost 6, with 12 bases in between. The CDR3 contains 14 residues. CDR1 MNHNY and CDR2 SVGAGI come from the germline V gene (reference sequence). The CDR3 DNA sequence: TGTGCCAGCAGTTACGCCGGGGTGGCGGATACGCAGTATTTT. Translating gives CASSYAGVADTQYF.

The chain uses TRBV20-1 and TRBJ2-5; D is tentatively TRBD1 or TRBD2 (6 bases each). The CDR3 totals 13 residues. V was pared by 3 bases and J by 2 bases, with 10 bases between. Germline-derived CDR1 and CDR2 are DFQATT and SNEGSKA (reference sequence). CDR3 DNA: TGCAGTGCTAGTGGGGGGCTGCAAGAGACCCAGTACTTC. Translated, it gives CSASGGLQETQYF.

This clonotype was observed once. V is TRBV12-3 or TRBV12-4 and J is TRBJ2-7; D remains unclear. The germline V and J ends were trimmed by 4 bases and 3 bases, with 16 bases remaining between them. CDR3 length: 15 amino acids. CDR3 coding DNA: TGTGCCAGCAGTTATGGGTCAGGCCCGGGCTACGAGCAGTACTTC. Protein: CASSYGSGPGYEQYF.

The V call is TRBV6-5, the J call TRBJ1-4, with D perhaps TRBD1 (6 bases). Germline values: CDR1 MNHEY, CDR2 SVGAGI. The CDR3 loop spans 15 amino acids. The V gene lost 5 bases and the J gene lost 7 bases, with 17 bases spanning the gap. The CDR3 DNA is TGTGCCAGCAGTCTCGAGGGGGGTCGAGGTGAAAAACTGTTTTTT. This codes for CASSLEGGRGEKLFF.

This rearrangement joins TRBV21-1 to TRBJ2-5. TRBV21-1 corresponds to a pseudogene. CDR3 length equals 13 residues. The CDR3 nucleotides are TGTGCCAGCAGCAACCAAATGGGAGAGACCCAGTACTTC. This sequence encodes CASSNQMGETQYF.

CDR3 amino acids: CSVLTGEETQYF. CDR3 sequence (DNA): TGCAGCGTTTTGACAGGGGAAGAGACCCAGTACTTC. The genes are TRBV29-1 and TRBJ2-5; TRBD1 matches at 8 bases. The J segment lost 3 bases and the V segment lost 5 bases, leaving 2 bases of the junction unmatched. This CDR3 region has 12 residues. Germline V gives CDR1 SQVTM, CDR2 ANQGSEA. Complete variable domain (other parts from reference TRBV29-1 and TRBJ2-5): SAVISQKPSRDICQRGTSLTIQCQVDSQVTMMFWYRQQPGQSLTLIATANQGSEATYESGFVIDKFPISRPNLTFSTLTVSNMSPEDSSIYLCSVLTGEETQYFGPGTRLLVL.

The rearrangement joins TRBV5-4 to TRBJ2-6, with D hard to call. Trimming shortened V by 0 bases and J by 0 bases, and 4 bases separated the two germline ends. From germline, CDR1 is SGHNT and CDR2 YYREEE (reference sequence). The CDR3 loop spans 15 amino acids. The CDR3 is CASSLAYSGANVLTF. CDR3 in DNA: TGTGCCAGCAGCTTGGCCTACTCTGGGGCCAACGTCCTGACTTTC.